Given below is one TCR beta chain in context. Germline V lookup: CDR1 SNHLY, CDR2 FYNNEI. V lost 9 bases to trimming and J lost 5 bases; unmatched junction nucleotides: 15. The CDR3 is 16 residues long. This sample is part of a study of OX40 agonist ivuxolimab in advanced cancers. Using immunoSEQ multiplex PCR, the repertoire was profiled, and TCRdb retains in-frame clones only, with some absent. The sample consists of 45,000 to 55,000 clones, around 81% of them appearing once. The sample consisted of CD4+ or CD8+ T cells sorted from blood, taken in a trial of the OX40 agonist ivuxolimab. The chain couples TRBV2 to TRBJ1-1, with 10 nucleotides matching TRBD1. The TCR sequence derives from an adult with an advanced solid tumor such as melanoma, head and neck, liver or kidney cancer. The CDR3 nucleotides are TGTGCCAGAAATTCCCGGGACAGGGGCCCGGGGACTGAAGCTTTCTTT. Residues: CARNSRDRGPGTEAFF. The whole variable domain, remainder taken from reference TRBV2 and TRBJ1-1, is EPEVTQTPSHQVTQMGQEVILRCVPISNHLYFYWYRQILGQKVEFLVSFYNNEISEKSEIFDDQFSVERPDGSNFTLKIRSTKLEDSAMYFCARNSRDRGPGTEAFFGQGTRLTVV.